This T cell receptor (beta chain) was sequenced during a study of blood T cell repertoires in COVID-19. Study at large: COVID-19 samples collected from the United States, Italy and Spain covered acute and convalescent phases. The analysed material was cDNA or gDNA that came from T cells, B-cell-depleted T cells, or PBMCs.

Original data processing: Cell counts per sample came from amplifying reference gene primers. Profiling relied on immunoSEQ multiplex PCR, and the TCRdb table lists in-frame clones only, not all of them. V, J and clone size are taken as reported in that table, and D and trimming were inferred from the DNA itself. The sample lists roughly 160,000 clones; 85% to 90% were seen once. Germline CDR1 LNHDA, CDR2 SQIVND (reference sequence). The CDR3 sequence is 13 residues long. The ends were cut back, 3 bases at V and 4 bases at J, with 6 bases in the middle. Seattle patient enrollment occurred during active infection, with longitudinal follow-up thereafter.

The material sequenced was peripheral blood. V is TRBV19 and J is TRBJ1-4; D not certain. The receptor was isolated from a man in his 60s with COVID-19, enrolled during active disease. CDR3 DNA sequence: TGTGCCAGTAGTATTGGACTTAATGAAAAACTGTTTTTT. The encoded protein is CASSIGLNEKLFF. Complete variable domain (other parts from reference TRBV19 and TRBJ1-4): DGGITQSPKYLFRKEGQNVTLSCEQNLNHDAMYWYRQDPGQGLRLIYYSQIVNDFQKGDIAEGYSVSREKKESFPLTVTSAQKNPTAFYLCASSIGLNEKLFFGSGTQLSVL.